The next 30 T cell receptor beta chains were all read from a single sample in a study of blood T cells in healthy people across ages. A second roughly 6 to 12 cycle PCR used barcoded and J-beta primers. TCRdb called the 5' RACE reads again in MiXCR, with one record for every CDR3 protein. The sample records roughly 2 million distinct CDR3 sequences, just under 50% being singletons. Sequences were obtained from blood. Receptor source: a woman between 40 and 50 years old in good health.

The chain is built from TRBV6-2 or TRBV6-3 and TRBJ2-5; D might be TRBD1 or TRBD2, each matching 6 bases. This CDR3 spans 14 amino acids. The V and J ends lost 0 bases and 6 bases respectively, with 11 bases between them. CDR1 is MNHEY, CDR2 SVGEGT, per germline. CDR3 DNA sequence: TGTGCCAGCAGTTACTCAGGAGGGGACAAGACCCAGTACTTC. As protein: CASSYSGGDKTQYF.

The DNA of the CDR3 is TGCGCCAGCAGCGCAGACGCGGACAGTCGCACCTACGAGCAGTACTTC. It codes for CASSADADSRTYEQYF. The genes are TRBV4-3 and TRBJ2-7; a weak D match, TRBD1 (6 bases). The CDR3 has 16 residues. The germline V gene has CDR1 LGHNA and CDR2 YSLEER. Deletions cut 5 bases from V and 2 bases from J, with 19 bases between.

The chain joins TRBV9 to TRBJ2-3; 14 bases agree with TRBD2. The germline gives CDR1 SGDLS, CDR2 YYNGEE. V lost 3 bases, J lost 2 bases, and 8 bases stayed unmatched. The CDR3 has 18 residues. The CDR3 region is CASSGTGLAGATTDTQYF. The CDR3 DNA sequence: TGTGCCAGCAGCGGAACGGGACTAGCGGGGGCTACCACAGATACGCAGTATTTT.

The chain links TRBV6-2 or TRBV6-3 to TRBJ2-1, with 11 bases that match TRBD1. The CDR3 runs to 17 residues. Germline V gene data show CDR1 as MNHEY and CDR2 as SVGEGT. V shed 0 bases, J shed 3 bases, and the junction held 4 bases outside the gene matches. CDR3 sequence reads: CASSYSPGQGGYNEQFF. Written as DNA, the CDR3 is TGTGCCAGCAGTTACTCACCGGGACAGGGGGGCTACAATGAGCAGTTCTTC.

The chain links TRBV6-2 or TRBV6-3 to TRBJ2-2; 9 bases align to TRBD1. CDR1 is MNHEY, CDR2 SVGEGT, per germline. Germline trimming cut 10 bases from V and 5 bases from J; bases unmatched to any gene: 5. There are 13 residues in the CDR3. Here the CDR3 DNA reads TGTGCCACGAACAGGGGGCAAACCGGGGAGCTGTTTTTT. Its protein is CATNRGQTGELFF.

This clonotype was picked up a small number of times. V gene TRBV6-5 combines with J gene TRBJ1-2, with no clear D. V lost 5 bases to trimming and J lost 5 bases, with 15 bases between them. This CDR3 is built from 14 residues. Germline lookup yields CDR1 MNHEY and CDR2 SVGAGI. The CDR3 DNA sequence: TGTGCCAGCAGTCCGGACGGCCTGCAGTATGGCTACACCTTC. Translation gives CASSPDGLQYGYTF.

This chain links TRBV3-1 with TRBJ2-1; D unresolved. The CDR3 sequence is 17 residues long. The germline V and J ends were trimmed by 4 bases and 4 bases, with 20 bases remaining between them. CDR1 and CDR2 from the germline V gene are LGHDT and YNNKEL (reference sequence). CDR3 sequence reads: CASSRQPTPAFYNEQFF. The CDR3 DNA sequence: TGTGCCAGCAGCCGACAACCTACGCCCGCGTTTTACAATGAGCAGTTCTTC.

The chain recombines TRBV5-1 with TRBJ1-2; 7 bases map to TRBD1. V trimming: 4 bases; J trimming: 2 bases; junction bases outside the gene matches: 8. This CDR3 is built from 15 residues. Per germline, CDR1 SGHRS and CDR2 YFSETQ. DNA of the CDR3: TGCGCCAGCAGCGTAGACAGGGTAAACAACTATGGCTACACCTTC. It specifies CASSVDRVNNYGYTF. The full variable domain, with the rest looked up from reference TRBV5-1 and TRBJ1-2, is KAGVTQTPRYLIKTRGQQVTLSCSPISGHRSVSWYQQTPGQGLQFLFEYFSETQRNKGNFPGRFSGRQFSNSRSEMNVSTLELGDSALYLCASSVDRVNNYGYTFGSGTRLTVV.

This clonotype was found many times. The chain is built from TRBV10-3 and TRBJ2-5, with 9 bases that match TRBD2. J was trimmed by 2 bases and V by 7 bases; bases with no gene match: 2. Germline-derived CDR1 and CDR2 are ENHRY and SYGVKD. The CDR3 contains 13 residues. The CDR3 here is CAIKAGGQETQYF. The CDR3, as DNA: TGTGCCATCAAGGCGGGGGGGCAAGAGACCCAGTACTTC.

This clonotype was picked up many times. This rearrangement joins TRBV6-5 to TRBJ2-4, with TRBD2 matching 8 bases. The CDR3 contains 15 residues. The V and J ends lost 5 bases and 13 bases, in that order; junction bases with no gene match: 16. Germline V CDR1 and CDR2: MNHEY, SVGAGI. The CDR3 nucleotides are TGTGCCAGCAGTAACCGGGATAGCGGGGTGGAGGTGCAGTACTTC. Protein product: CASSNRDSGVEVQYF.

This clonotype was seen a few times. CDR3: CASSHLARGSTDTQYF. CDR3 coding DNA: TGCGCCAGCAGCCATCTAGCGAGGGGGAGCACAGATACGCAGTATTTT. J is TRBJ2-3 and V is TRBV4-1; D may match TRBD1 or TRBD2 (6 bases each). The V end was cut by 3 bases, the J end by 0 bases, with 13 bases between. The germline gives CDR1 MGHRA, CDR2 YSYEKL. The CDR3 is 16 amino acids.

The V gene is TRBV4-1, the J gene TRBJ1-2; the D gene is possibly TRBD1 (6 bases). The V gene's germline CDR1 is MGHRA and CDR2 YSYEKL. Trimming removed 3 bases at V and 6 bases at J, with 17 bases between. This CDR3 is 15 amino acids long. This CDR3 reads CASSQVSQGPHGYTF. Here the CDR3 DNA reads TGCGCCAGCAGCCAGGTCTCACAGGGACCGCATGGCTACACCTTC.

This clonotype was seen once. The CDR3 bases are TGCAGCGTTCGGGACGGGTACAATCAGCCCCAGCATTTT. Protein: CSVRDGYNQPQHF. This chain joins TRBV29-1 and TRBJ1-5, with D possibly TRBD1 on 5 matching bases. The CDR3 covers 13 residues. The V and J ends lost 5 bases and 3 bases respectively, with 11 bases between them. CDR1 is SQVTM, CDR2 ANQGSEA, per germline.

To note about this clonotype: Germline and junction disagree at one end, which may indicate a read error. The chain links TRBV11-1 to TRBJ2-7, with 9 bases matching TRBD2. Looked up from germline, CDR1 is SGHAT and CDR2 is FQDESV (reference sequence). CDR3 size: 15 residues. The CDR3 loop reads CASSSTGTSLYGQYF. The CDR3 coding sequence is TGTGCCAGCAGCTCAACCGGGACTAGCCTTTACGGGCAGTACTTC.

This chain joins TRBV27 and TRBJ1-6; tentative D call: TRBD1 (5 bases). V dropped 4 bases and J dropped 0 bases, with 13 bases sitting between them. The CDR3 spans 17 residues. Germline CDR1 is MNHEY and CDR2 is SMNVEV (reference sequence). CDR3 nucleotide sequence: TGTGCCAGCAGTTCCCTGACAGCGAGCTCCTATAATTCACCCCTCCACTTT. It specifies CASSSLTASSYNSPLHF.

The chain joins TRBV6-6 to TRBJ1-4, with TRBD1 matching 9 bases. There are 16 residues in the CDR3. J was trimmed by 5 bases and V by 0 bases; bases with no gene match: 4. CDR1 and CDR2 (germline): MNHNY, SVGAGI (reference sequence). This chain's CDR3 is CASSYSKGTGNEKLFF. As DNA, the CDR3 is TGTGCCAGCAGTTACTCGAAAGGGACAGGGAATGAAAAACTGTTTTTT.

This chain uses TRBV15 with TRBJ2-1; D might be TRBD1 (5 bases). The J call could be wrong; TRBJ2-7 is a better fit for the DNA end. The CDR3 length is 16 residues. Germline V gene lookup returns CDR1 LNHNV and CDR2 YYDKDF (reference sequence). CDR3 coding DNA: TGTGCCACCAGCAGAGATTCAAGTAGGGGAAACAATGAGCAGTACTTC. Residues: CATSRDSSRGNNEQYF.

This clonotype was counted a few times. The genes are TRBV29-1 and TRBJ1-5; D not certain. The length of the CDR3 is 13 residues. Trimming left V 4 bases short and J 6 bases short, with 13 bases between. CDR1 and CDR2 from the germline V gene are SQVTM and ANQGSEA. The CDR3 protein is CSVGGLEGQPQHF. CDR3 bases: TGCAGCGTTGGAGGGTTGGAGGGTCAGCCCCAGCATTTT.

This clonotype was seen more than once but under ten times. The chain is built from TRBV24-1 and TRBJ2-1; D perhaps matches TRBD1 (5 bases). In germline, CDR1 is KGHDR, CDR2 SFDVKD. Deletions cut 3 bases from V and 7 bases from J, with 15 bases between. The CDR3 is 15 residues long. CDR3 nucleotides: TGTGCCACCAGTGATATGGGGCCGCCCGCTAATGAGCAGTTCTTC. Encoded protein: CATSDMGPPANEQFF.

This rearrangement joins TRBV6-5 to TRBJ2-3; D perhaps matches TRBD1 (5 bases). CDR3 length: 14 residues. Germline lookup yields CDR1 MNHEY and CDR2 SVGAGI. Trimming pared 10 bases from V and 2 bases from J, leaving 16 bases between. In DNA, the CDR3 is TGTGCCACCAGGGTGGAACATTACACAGATACGCAGTATTTT. It encodes CATRVEHYTDTQYF.

This chain links TRBV2 with TRBJ2-1, with D possibly matching TRBD1 (7 bases). The germline gives CDR1 SNHLY, CDR2 FYNNEI. V gave up 6 bases and J gave up 9 bases, with 21 bases separating them. The CDR3 is 15 residues long. The CDR3 spells CASSGMGQGGGEQFF. The CDR3 nucleotides are TGTGCCAGCAGCGGGATGGGGCAGGGGGGTGGTGAGCAGTTCTTC.

The gene calls are TRBV7-4 and TRBJ1-2, with a possible D match to TRBD1 (5 bases). V was trimmed by 5 bases and J by 4 bases, leaving 20 bases between them. Germline CDR1 is SGHVT and CDR2 is SQSDAQ. The CDR3 has 16 residues. The CDR3 sequence is CASSPHGVRGPYGYTF. CDR3 nucleotides: TGTGCCAGCAGCCCACACGGTGTAAGGGGTCCCTATGGCTACACCTTC.

The chain uses TRBV15 and TRBJ1-1; D remains unclear. Looked up from germline, CDR1 is LNHNV and CDR2 is YYDKDF (reference sequence). The CDR3 is 13 residues long. V was cut by 1 base and J by 7 bases, with 10 bases left in between. CDR3 sequence: CATSRASGHEAFF. The CDR3 coding sequence is TGTGCCACCAGCAGAGCTTCCGGCCATGAAGCTTTCTTT.

The V and J genes are TRBV29-1 and TRBJ1-5; D is uncertain. Trimming cost V 5 bases and J 4 bases, with 15 bases left between them. The CDR3 spans 14 residues. Germline CDR1 is SQVTM and CDR2 is ANQGSEA. The chain's CDR3 is CSVRVHGENQPQHF. The CDR3 DNA is TGCAGCGTTAGGGTGCATGGGGAAAATCAGCCCCAGCATTTT. Full variable domain (remainder filled in from reference TRBV29-1 and TRBJ1-5): SAVISQKPSRDICQRGTSLTIQCQVDSQVTMMFWYRQQPGQSLTLIATANQGSEATYESGFVIDKFPISRPNLTFSTLTVSNMSPEDSSIYLCSVRVHGENQPQHFGDGTRLSIL.

The chain joins TRBV5-1 to TRBJ1-1; 8 nucleotides align to TRBD1. The junction had 8 bases not matched to a gene; V was cut back by 0 bases and J by 1 base. CDR3 size: 17 residues. Germline assignment: CDR1 SGHRS and CDR2 YFSETQ. The CDR3 loop is CASSLEGRGQGNTEAFF. The DNA of the CDR3 is TGCGCCAGCAGCTTGGAAGGCAGGGGGCAGGGGAACACTGAAGCTTTCTTT.

The table lists this clonotype with many counts. This chain links TRBV6-1 with TRBJ2-7, with TRBD2 as a possible D gene (5 bases). The CDR3 consists of 13 residues. V lost 6 bases and J 3 bases, leaving 12 bases between the germline ends. Germline V CDR1 and CDR2: MNHNS, SASEGT. In nucleotides, the CDR3 is TGTGCCAGCAGCTCTGGCGGGTACTACGAGCAGTACTTC. It encodes CASSSGGYYEQYF.

The V gene is TRBV6-6, the J gene TRBJ1-2; no definite D call. The germline V and J ends were trimmed by 2 bases and 7 bases, with 17 bases remaining between them. The CDR3 sequence is 15 residues long. CDR1 and CDR2 from the germline V gene are MNHNY and SVGAGI (reference sequence). CDR3 sequence reads: CASSYQQSGGGGYTF. The CDR3 coding sequence is TGTGCCAGCAGTTACCAGCAGTCGGGCGGTGGTGGCTACACCTTC.

J is TRBJ2-1 and V is TRBV12-3 or TRBV12-4, with a possible D match to TRBD2 (5 bases). Trimming took 2 bases from V and 8 from J, leaving 16 bases between them. This CDR3 is 15 amino acids long. CDR3 residues: CASSLRTPGSDEQFF. CDR3 nucleotides: TGTGCCAGCAGTTTAAGGACCCCGGGGTCGGATGAGCAGTTCTTC.

This chain uses TRBV3-1 with TRBJ1-6; D ambiguous. This CDR3 contains 15 residues. Trimming left V 2 bases short and J 10 bases short, with 15 bases between. From germline, CDR1 is LGHDT and CDR2 YNNKEL (reference sequence). CDR3 DNA sequence: TGTGCCAGCAGCCAACGGCCAAACCCGGGGTCACCCCTCCACTTT. Translation gives CASSQRPNPGSPLHF.

This rearrangement joins TRBV20-1 to TRBJ2-7; D is uncertain. This CDR3 contains 15 residues. Germline CDR1 is DFQATT and CDR2 is SNEGSKA (reference sequence). V was shortened by 0 bases and J by 6 bases, with 18 bases between the two germline ends. The CDR3 nucleotides read TGCAGTGCTAGAGATCGCGAGAACGTGGGTTCCGAGCAGTACTTC. This translates into CSARDRENVGSEQYF.